A selection of T cell receptor beta chains follows, all from one sample in a study of cytomegalovirus exposure and HLA in healthy donors. Sequencing was performed with immunoSEQ multiplex PCR; in TCRdb, only in-frame clones are kept and a portion is missing. The sample contains about 43,000 clones, roughly 51% of which appear only once. Sequences were obtained from PBMCs. The origin of the receptors is a man in his sixties in good health and CMV-seronegative. Each CDR3 is given with its conserved first and last residue. The D gene is left open where the match is weak. A row's size may be missing; if present it is once, few, many or a size class.

V gene	clone size	J gene	D gene	CDR3 protein	CDR3 DNA
TRBV28	-	TRBJ1-1	-	CASSSGTLAAFF	TGTGCCAGCAGTTCTGGCACCCTCGCAGCTTTCTTT
TRBV6-1	few	TRBJ2-7	TRBD1	CASSPGQGLYEQYF	TGTGCCAGCAGTCCGGGACAGGGTCTCTACGAGCAGTACTTC
TRBV6-1	few	TRBJ1-2	TRBD1	CASSVDRGSYGYTF	TGTGCCAGCAGTGTTGACAGGGGTAGCTATGGCTACACCTTC
TRBV30	-	TRBJ1-5	-	CASGGEDQPQHF	TGTGCCTCGGGGGGGGAGGATCAGCCCCAGCATTTT
TRBV27	few	TRBJ1-5	-	CASSRNRDSNQPQHF	TGTGCCAGCAGTAGAAACAGGGATAGCAATCAGCCCCAGCATTTT
TRBV7-3	few	TRBJ2-1	-	CASSLDWDNEQFF	TGTGCCAGCAGCTTGGACTGGGACAATGAGCAGTTCTTC
TRBV7-2	-	TRBJ2-1	-	CASSPTSRNEQFF	TGTGCCAGCAGCCCGACTAGTCGCAATGAGCAGTTCTTC
TRBV7-3	-	TRBJ2-3	-	CASSLMASLADTQYF	TGTGCCAGCAGCTTAATGGCTAGCTTAGCAGATACGCAGTATTTT
TRBV6-1	-	TRBJ1-1	TRBD1	CASSEGLDRVFVAFF	TGTGCCAGCAGTGAAGGGTTGGACAGGGTTTTTGTAGCTTTCTTT
TRBV7-8	-	TRBJ2-5	-	CASSLARIGAQETQYF	TGTGCCAGCAGCTTAGCGAGGATAGGGGCCCAAGAGACCCAGTACTTC
TRBV7-2	-	TRBJ2-3	-	CASSLALVQGDTQYF	TGTGCCAGCAGCTTAGCGCTAGTTCAGGGTGATACGCAGTATTTT
TRBV28	-	TRBJ1-2	TRBD1	CASRPWDRRNYGYTF	TGTGCCAGCAGGCCGTGGGACAGGCGGAACTATGGCTACACCTTC
TRBV7-2	-	TRBJ2-2	-	CASSLYGELFF	TGTGCCAGCAGCTTATACGGGGAGCTGTTTTTT
TRBV5-1	few	TRBJ2-5	TRBD1	CASSLWGQGGETQYF	TGCGCCAGCAGCTTGTGGGGACAGGGCGGGGAGACCCAGTACTTC
TRBV9	-	TRBJ1-3	TRBD1	CASSASPPGQGGLRNTIYF	TGTGCCAGCAGCGCTAGCCCTCCGGGACAGGGAGGTCTGAGAAACACCATATATTTT
TRBV7-2	-	TRBJ2-7	-	CASSSRKSKDEQYF	TGTGCCAGCAGCTCCAGGAAGTCTAAGGACGAGCAGTACTTC
TRBV2	-	TRBJ1-1	TRBD1	CASRPRTGNTEAFF	TGTGCCAGCAGACCCCGGACAGGGAACACTGAAGCTTTCTTT
TRBV19	-	TRBJ2-7	-	CASSLGAGRSYEQYF	TGTGCCAGTAGTCTGGGGGCGGGTCGCTCCTACGAGCAGTACTTC
TRBV5-1	-	TRBJ1-1	TRBD1	CASSEQGATEAFF	TGCGCCAGCAGCGAGCAGGGGGCGACTGAAGCTTTCTTT
TRBV28	-	TRBJ1-4	-	CASSARLEKLFF	TGTGCCAGCAGTGCTAGACTCGAAAAACTGTTTTTT
TRBV5-6	-	TRBJ1-1	-	CASSLEPLRNTEAFF	TGTGCCAGCAGCTTGGAACCCCTAAGGAACACTGAAGCTTTCTTT
TRBV6-5	few	TRBJ1-4	-	CASSGFPGEKLFF	TGTGCCAGCAGCGGGTTTCCCGGGGAAAAACTGTTTTTT
TRBV7-8	-	TRBJ1-5	-	CASSLMRNQPQHF	TGTGCCAGCAGCTTAATGAGGAATCAGCCCCAGCATTTT
TRBV5-1	-	TRBJ1-1	-	CASSFDQRSNTEAFF	TGCGCCAGCAGCTTCGACCAGCGGTCGAACACTGAAGCTTTCTTT
TRBV5-4	-	TRBJ1-1	-	CASSSYKLNTEAFF	TGTGCCAGCAGCTCATACAAGTTGAACACTGAAGCTTTCTTT
TRBV6-6	few	TRBJ1-1	-	CASSYQQSEAFF	TGTGCCAGCAGTTACCAACAGAGTGAAGCTTTCTTT
TRBV7-9	-	TRBJ1-2	-	CASSFFQANYGYTF	TGTGCCAGCAGCTTTTTTCAGGCTAACTATGGCTACACCTTC
TRBV6-5	-	TRBJ1-1	-	CASSYSPYLNTEAFF	TGTGCCAGCAGTTACTCCCCGTATCTGAACACTGAAGCTTTCTTT
TRBV6-5	few	TRBJ2-7	TRBD2	CASRLAMEGSYEQYF	TGTGCCAGCAGACTAGCGATGGAGGGATCCTACGAGCAGTACTTC
TRBV5-4	-	TRBJ2-1	TRBD2	CASRVTSGAGNEQFF	TGTGCCAGCAGAGTTACTAGCGGGGCTGGCAATGAGCAGTTCTTC
TRBV4-1	-	TRBJ2-5	-	CASREARGTQYF	TGCGCCAGCAGGGAAGCAAGAGGGACCCAGTACTTC
TRBV19	-	TRBJ1-5	-	CASSTADGGWNQPQHF	TGTGCCAGTAGTACTGCCGATGGGGGCTGGAATCAGCCCCAGCATTTT
TRBV28	once	TRBJ1-1	TRBD1	CASSFYGQDTEAFF	TGTGCCAGCAGTTTCTATGGACAGGACACTGAAGCTTTCTTT
TRBV30	few	TRBJ1-4	TRBD1	CAWSARRQGGGEKLFF	TGTGCCTGGAGTGCCCGCCGACAGGGTGGGGGTGAAAAACTGTTTTTT
TRBV30	few	TRBJ2-4	-	CAWSARGAKNIQYF	TGTGCCTGGAGTGCCAGGGGAGCCAAAAACATTCAGTACTTC
TRBV28	-	TRBJ1-5	-	CASSLAGSGVQPQHF	TGTGCCAGCAGTTTGGCGGGATCCGGGGTACAGCCCCAGCATTTT
TRBV28	-	TRBJ1-1	TRBD1	CASSSGGQGIFNTEAFF	TGTGCCAGCAGTTCAGGGGGGCAGGGTATTTTTAACACTGAAGCTTTCTTT
TRBV30	-	TRBJ2-1	TRBD2	CAWSPLAGVSYNEQFF	TGTGCCTGGAGTCCACTAGCGGGAGTCTCCTACAATGAGCAGTTCTTC
TRBV7-9	few	TRBJ1-1	-	CASRLIQVGTEAFF	TGTGCCAGCAGACTTATCCAGGTGGGCACTGAAGCTTTCTTT
TRBV11-2	-	TRBJ1-2	TRBD1	CASSSHRTGESGYTF	TGTGCCAGCAGCTCCCACCGGACAGGGGAATCGGGCTACACCTTC
TRBV18	-	TRBJ2-2	-	CASSPVRTGELFF	TGTGCCAGCTCACCAGTCCGTACCGGGGAGCTGTTTTTT
TRBV7-6	-	TRBJ1-1	-	CASSPTPTNTEAFF	TGTGCCAGCAGCCCAACCCCCACTAACACTGAAGCTTTCTTT
TRBV5-1	-	TRBJ2-3	-	CASSRPADTQYF	TGCGCCAGCTCGCGTCCCGCAGATACGCAGTATTTT
TRBV19	few	TRBJ2-5	TRBD1	CASRDRGRGETQYF	TGTGCCAGTAGGGACAGGGGGCGCGGAGAGACCCAGTACTTC
TRBV2	-	TRBJ1-5	-	CASSEWGSKGGGTSNQPQHF	TGTGCCAGCAGTGAATGGGGGAGTAAAGGAGGAGGGACTAGCAATCAGCCCCAGCATTTT